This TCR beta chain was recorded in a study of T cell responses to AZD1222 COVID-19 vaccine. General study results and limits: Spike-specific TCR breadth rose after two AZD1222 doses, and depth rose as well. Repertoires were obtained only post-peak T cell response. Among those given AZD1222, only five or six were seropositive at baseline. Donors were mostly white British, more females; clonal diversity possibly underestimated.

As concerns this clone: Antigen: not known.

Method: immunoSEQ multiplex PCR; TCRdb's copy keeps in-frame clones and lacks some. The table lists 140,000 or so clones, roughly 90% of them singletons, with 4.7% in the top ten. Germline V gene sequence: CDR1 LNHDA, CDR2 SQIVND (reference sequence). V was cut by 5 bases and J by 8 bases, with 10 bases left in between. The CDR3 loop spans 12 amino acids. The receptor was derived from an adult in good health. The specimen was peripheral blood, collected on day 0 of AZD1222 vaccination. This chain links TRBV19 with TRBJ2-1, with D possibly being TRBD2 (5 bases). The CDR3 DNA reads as TGTGCCAGTAGTCCACGACTACATGAGCAGTTCTTC. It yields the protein CASSPRLHEQFF. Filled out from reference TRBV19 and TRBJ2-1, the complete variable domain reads DGGITQSPKYLFRKEGQNVTLSCEQNLNHDAMYWYRQDPGQGLRLIYYSQIVNDFQKGDIAEGYSVSREKKESFPLTVTSAQKNPTAFYLCASSPRLHEQFFGPGTRLTVL.